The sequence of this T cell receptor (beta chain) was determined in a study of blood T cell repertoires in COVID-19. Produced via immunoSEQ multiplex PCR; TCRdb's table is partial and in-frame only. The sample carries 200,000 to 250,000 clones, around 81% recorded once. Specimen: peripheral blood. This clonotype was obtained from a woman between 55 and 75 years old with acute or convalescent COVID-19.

The CDR3 coding sequence is TGTGCCAGCAGCCAAGATCTGGGGAGAGGCAGGTTAAAAGCTTTCTTT. Its protein product is CASSQDLGRGRLKAFF. The chain couples TRBV3-1 (or the pseudogene TRBV3-2) to TRBJ1-1, with no clear D. Germline CDR1 is LGHDT and CDR2 is YNNKEL (reference sequence). The length of the CDR3 is 16 residues. Trimming removed 0 bases at V and 9 bases at J, with 20 bases between.